The present T cell receptor (delta chain) was sequenced within a study of gamma-delta chains in newborns, infants, children. Study-level information: Polyclonal expansion of innate γδ T cells after birth follows microbial exposure.

TCRdb re-called the reads using CATT. This repertoire shows approximately 7,100 delta-chain clones, less than 2.5% found once; its top ten account for 10% to 11%. This clone is medium-sized by share. Possible read error: a much larger clone is one base away. Other DNA sequences of this sample code for an identical CDR3. This CDR3 comprises 18 residues. Unmatched junction bases numbered 3, after V lost 0 bases and J lost 0 bases. Germline V gene lookup returns CDR1 GEAIGNYY and CDR2 EKD. This chain connects TRDV2 to TRDJ3, with TRDD3 identical over 8 bases. This TCR derives from a child who was a newborn, infant or young child, either healthy, febrile or measles-vaccinated (not recorded which). Sequencing was performed on blood. CDR3 residues: CACDTAGGYSWDTRQMFF. CDR3 DNA: TGTGCCTGTGACACCGCCGGGGGATACTCCTGGGACACCCGACAGATGTTTTTC.